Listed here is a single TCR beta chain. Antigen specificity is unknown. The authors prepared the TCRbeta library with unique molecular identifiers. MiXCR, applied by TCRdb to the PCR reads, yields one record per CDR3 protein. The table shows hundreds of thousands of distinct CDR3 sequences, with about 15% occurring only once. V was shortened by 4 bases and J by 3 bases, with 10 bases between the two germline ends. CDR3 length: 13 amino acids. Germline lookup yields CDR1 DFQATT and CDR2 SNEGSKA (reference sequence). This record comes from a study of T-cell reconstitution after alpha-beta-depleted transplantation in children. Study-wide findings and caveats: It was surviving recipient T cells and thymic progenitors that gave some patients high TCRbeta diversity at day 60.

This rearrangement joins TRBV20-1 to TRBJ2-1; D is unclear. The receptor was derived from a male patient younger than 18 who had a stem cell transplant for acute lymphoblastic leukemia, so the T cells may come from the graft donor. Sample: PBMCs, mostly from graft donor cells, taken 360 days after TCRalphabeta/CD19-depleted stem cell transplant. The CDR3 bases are TGCAGTGCTAAGTGGCTAGACTACAATGAGCAGTTCTTC. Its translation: CSAKWLDYNEQFF.